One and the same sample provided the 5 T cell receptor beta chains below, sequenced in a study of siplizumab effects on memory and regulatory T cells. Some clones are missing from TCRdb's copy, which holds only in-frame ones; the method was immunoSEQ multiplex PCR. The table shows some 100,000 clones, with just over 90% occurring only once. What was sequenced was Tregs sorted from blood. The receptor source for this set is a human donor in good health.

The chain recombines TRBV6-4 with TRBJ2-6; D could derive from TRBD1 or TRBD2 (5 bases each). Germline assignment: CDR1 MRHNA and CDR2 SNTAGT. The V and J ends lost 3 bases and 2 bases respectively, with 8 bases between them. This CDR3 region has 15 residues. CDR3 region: CASSEGTAGANVLTF. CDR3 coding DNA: TGTGCCAGCAGTGAGGGGACGGCTGGGGCCAACGTCCTGACTTTC.

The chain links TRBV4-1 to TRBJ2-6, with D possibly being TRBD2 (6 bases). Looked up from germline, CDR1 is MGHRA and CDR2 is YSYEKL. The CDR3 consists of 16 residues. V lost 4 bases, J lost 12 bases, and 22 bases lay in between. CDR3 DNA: TGCGCCAGCAGCCTCCACGTAGCGGCTCCCCCCAGCGTCCTGACTTTC. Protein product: CASSLHVAAPPSVLTF.

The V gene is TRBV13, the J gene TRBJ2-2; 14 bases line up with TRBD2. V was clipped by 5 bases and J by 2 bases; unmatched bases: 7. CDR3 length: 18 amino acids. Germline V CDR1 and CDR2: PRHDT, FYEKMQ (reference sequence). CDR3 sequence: CASSPGTSGRYNTGELFF. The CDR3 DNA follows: TGTGCCAGCAGCCCCGGGACTAGCGGGAGATATAACACCGGGGAGCTGTTTTTT. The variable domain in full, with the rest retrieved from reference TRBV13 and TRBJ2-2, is AAGVIQSPRHLIKEKRETATLKCYPIPRHDTVYWYQQGPGQDPQFLISFYEKMQSDKGSIPDRFSAQQFSDYHSELNMSSLELGDSALYFCASSPGTSGRYNTGELFFGEGSRLTVL.

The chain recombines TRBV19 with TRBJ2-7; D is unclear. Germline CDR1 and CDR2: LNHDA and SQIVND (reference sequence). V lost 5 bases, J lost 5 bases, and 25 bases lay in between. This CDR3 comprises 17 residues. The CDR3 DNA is TGTGCCAGTAGTGAGAATTATCCGGGCCTTGTTCTTAACGAGCAGTACTTC. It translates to CASSENYPGLVLNEQYF.

For the CDR3, the DNA is TGTGCCAGCAGTGAAGCGGGACAGGGAAATTATCTCCTCCTCTACACCTTC. This sequence encodes CASSEAGQGNYLLLYTF. The chain joins TRBV6-1 to TRBJ1-2; 9 bases are shared with TRBD1. V shed 0 bases and J 10 bases; nucleotides not matched to a gene: 15. Germline V CDR1 and CDR2: MNHNS, SASEGT. CDR3 length equals 17 residues.